This entry lists 14 T cell receptor beta chains sequenced from one sample in a study of CD8+ T cells in alopecia areata. Extraction of RNA preceded its reverse transcription into cDNA, which served as the sequencing template. Data came from immunoSEQ multiplex PCR; TCRdb stores just in-frame clones and leaves some out. Seen here are some 180,000 clones, roughly three fifths observed once, and the top ten hold nearly 5%. The sequenced material came from CD8+ T cells sorted from blood. These receptors all stem from a human donor in good health.

This rearrangement joins TRBV30 to TRBJ1-3; D is undetermined. The CDR3 runs to 13 residues. V was shortened by 5 bases and J by 0 bases, with 8 bases between the two germline ends. Per the germline V gene, CDR1 is GTSNPN and CDR2 is SVGIG (reference sequence). In DNA, the CDR3 is TGTGCCTGGGACGAGAGCTCTGGAAACACCATATATTTT. Translating gives CAWDESSGNTIYF.

V is TRBV7-9 and J is TRBJ1-2; D uncertain. The CDR3 runs 10 residues. Trimming left V 10 bases short and J 8 bases short, with 11 bases between. Germline CDR1 and CDR2: SEHNR and FQNEAQ (reference sequence). The CDR3 DNA sequence: TGTGCCATCCAGACCGTCGGCTACACCTTC. Amino acids: CAIQTVGYTF.

The chain recombines TRBV5-4 with TRBJ1-1; D remains unclear. Trimming took 0 bases from V and 1 from J, leaving 16 bases between them. This CDR3 is 17 amino acids long. Germline V gene lookup returns CDR1 SGHNT and CDR2 YYREEE (reference sequence). Written as DNA, the CDR3 is TGTGCCAGCAGCTTGGGCTCAGCCCGGGGAAAGAACACTGAAGCTTTCTTT. Translating it yields CASSLGSARGKNTEAFF. The full variable domain, in which reference TRBV5-4 and TRBJ1-1 provide the parts outside the CDR3, is ETGVTQSPTHLIKTRGQQVTLRCSSQSGHNTVSWYQQALGQGPQFIFQYYREEENGRGNFPPRFSGLQFPNYSSELNVNALELDDSALYLCASSLGSARGKNTEAFFGQGTRLTVV.

In this sample, this clone turned up a few times. The V gene is TRBV25-1, the J gene TRBJ2-5; 9 positions match TRBD1. There are 14 residues in the CDR3. The germline V gene encodes CDR1 MGHDK and CDR2 SYGVNS. The V gene end was trimmed by 3 bases and the J gene end by 4 bases; junction bases not matched to a gene: 3. The CDR3 region is CASSDGTGRETQYF. As DNA, the CDR3 is TGTGCCAGCAGTGACGGGACAGGGCGAGAGACCCAGTACTTC. Looking up the rest from reference TRBV25-1 and TRBJ2-5 gives the full variable domain: EADIYQTPRYLVIGTGKKITLECSQTMGHDKMYWYQQDPGMELHLIHYSYGVNSTEKGDLSSESTVSRIRTEHFPLTLESARPSHTSQYLCASSDGTGRETQYFGPGTRLLVL.

CDR3 sequence reads: CASSLESGWGTDTQYF. CDR3 sequence (DNA): TGTGCCAGCAGCTTAGAAAGCGGCTGGGGCACAGATACGCAGTATTTT. The chain employs TRBV7-2 and TRBJ2-3; a weak D match, TRBD2 (5 bases). V was shortened by 1 base and J by 1 base, with 12 bases between the two germline ends. Germline CDR1 reads SGHTA; CDR2 reads FQGNSA. The CDR3 has 16 amino acids.

This clone has more than one count but fewer than ten. This chain links TRBV10-3 with TRBJ1-5, with D unclear. Between the trimmed V and J ends, which lost 3 bases and 3 bases, there was a span of 6 bases. Germline lookup yields CDR1 ENHRY and CDR2 SYGVKD. The CDR3 has 13 residues. DNA for the CDR3: TGTGCCATCAGTGAATCAGACAATCAGCCCCAGCATTTT. It codes for CAISESDNQPQHF.

This clone has just a few counts. The J gene is TRBJ1-2, the V gene TRBV27, with 8 bases fitting TRBD1. J lost 4 bases, V lost 5 bases, and 9 bases had no gene match. Germline CDR1 reads MNHEY; CDR2 reads SMNVEV (reference sequence). CDR3 length: 15 amino acids. The CDR3 reads CASSPGGGTGYGYTF. As DNA, the CDR3 is TGTGCCAGCAGTCCCGGGGGGGGGACAGGCTATGGCTACACCTTC.

J is TRBJ2-3 and V is TRBV30; D is tentatively TRBD1 or TRBD2 (5 bases each). Germline CDR1 is GTSNPN and CDR2 is SVGIG (reference sequence). V lost 4 bases and J 2 bases, leaving 16 bases between the germline ends. This CDR3 comprises 15 residues. The CDR3 DNA is TGTGCCTGGACACAGGCAGGGACGTCCACAGATACGCAGTATTTT. Translating gives CAWTQAGTSTDTQYF. The full variable domain, its missing parts supplied by reference TRBV30 and TRBJ2-3, is SQTIHQWPATLVQPVGSPLSLECTVEGTSNPNLYWYRQAAGRGLQLLFYSVGIGQISSEVPQNLSASRPQDRQFILSSKKLLLSDSGFYLCAWTQAGTSTDTQYFGPGTRLTVL.

The chain joins TRBV4-1 to TRBJ1-2; 7 nucleotides align to TRBD1. This CDR3 is built from 13 residues. CDR1 is MGHRA and CDR2 is YSYEKL in the germline V gene. Trimming cost V 4 bases and J 8 bases; bases outside gene matches: 7. In nucleotides, the CDR3 is TGCGCCAGCAGCCCTACAGGGGAACGAGGCTACACCTTC. Translation: CASSPTGERGYTF.

The V gene is TRBV11-2, the J gene TRBJ2-3; the D is unclear. Germline V gene data show CDR1 as SGHAT and CDR2 as FQNNGV. The CDR3 sequence is 14 residues long. The V end lost 1 base, the J end lost 2 bases, and 7 bases lay between the germline ends. CDR3 sequence (DNA): TGTGCCAGCAGCTTAGCGAGCTACACAGATACGCAGTATTTT. Translation: CASSLASYTDTQYF. Combining the CDR3 with reference TRBV11-2 and TRBJ2-3 gives the whole variable domain EAGVAQSPRYKIIEKRQSVAFWCNPISGHATLYWYQQILGQGPKLLIQFQNNGVVDDSQLPKDRFSAERLKGVDSTLKIQPAKLEDSAVYLCASSLASYTDTQYFGPGTRLTVL.

The V and J genes are TRBV9 and TRBJ2-7; 12 nucleotides match TRBD1. The CDR3 length is 15 residues. V lost 4 bases and J lost 3; bases outside the gene matches: 5. Germline V gives CDR1 SGDLS, CDR2 YYNGEE. In nucleotides, the CDR3 is TGTGCCAGCAGCATAGGGACAGGGGGCTTCTACGAGCAGTACTTC. Its translation is CASSIGTGGFYEQYF.

As regards this clone: Additional DNA sequences in this sample encode the identical CDR3. CDR3 protein: CSVAGDYGYTF. In DNA form, the CDR3 reads TGCAGCGTTGCGGGGGACTATGGCTACACCTTC. The chain links TRBV29-1 to TRBJ1-2, with D perhaps TRBD1 (5 bases). Germline-derived CDR1 and CDR2 are SQVTM and ANQGSEA. CDR3 length equals 11 residues. The V gene lost 4 bases and the J gene lost 3 bases, with 6 bases spanning the gap.

V is TRBV15 and J is TRBJ1-2; D not certain. The CDR3 consists of 13 residues. V was shortened by 0 bases and J by 6 bases, with 8 bases between the two germline ends. The germline CDR1 and CDR2 sequences are LNHNV and YYDKDF (reference sequence). The DNA of the CDR3 is TGTGCCACCAGCAGAGATCGCGAGGATGGCTACACCTTC. This translates into CATSRDREDGYTF. The whole variable domain, filled in from reference TRBV15 and TRBJ1-2, reads DAMVIQNPRYQVTQFGKPVTLSCSQTLNHNVMYWYQQKSSQAPKLLFHYYDKDFNNEADTPDNFQSRRPNTSFCFLDIRSPGLGDTAMYLCATSRDREDGYTFGSGTRLTVV.

The CDR3, as DNA: TGTGCCAGCAGCCCAGACAGGGCCTTGGGCGAGCAGTACTTC. Translation gives CASSPDRALGEQYF. The chain is built from TRBV7-9 and TRBJ2-7, with 7 bases that match TRBD1. V lost 5 bases to trimming and J lost 6 bases; unmatched junction nucleotides: 10. CDR3 length: 14 amino acids. CDR1 and CDR2 (germline): SEHNR, FQNEAQ (reference sequence).